One sample yielded the 19 T cell receptor beta chains listed below, sequenced in a study of cytomegalovirus exposure and HLA in healthy donors. Primers for the PCR totalled 60 Vbeta and 13 Jbeta. The repertoire was sequenced with immunoSEQ multiplex PCR; TCRdb's copy has only in-frame clones and lacks some. The table shows more than 60,000 clones, with about 79% occurring only once. Material for sequencing was PBMCs. The receptor set was obtained from a man between 65 and 79 years old in good health and CMV-seropositive.

This clone was seen a few times. The chain couples TRBV2 to TRBJ2-1; 7 nucleotides agree with TRBD2. The CDR3 runs to 14 residues. CDR1 is SNHLY and CDR2 is FYNNEI in the germline V gene. Germline trimming cut 4 bases from V and 5 bases from J; bases unmatched to any gene: 5. The CDR3 sequence is CASSGGSLHNEQFF. The CDR3 bases are TGTGCCAGCAGTGGCGGGAGCCTTCACAATGAGCAGTTCTTC.

The chain couples TRBV2 to TRBJ2-1; D ambiguous. The CDR3 sequence is 12 residues long. Trimming removed 3 bases from V and 5 bases from J, with 5 bases in between. Germline loops: CDR1 SNHLY, CDR2 FYNNEI. The DNA for the CDR3 is TGTGCCAGCAGTGACTATAACAATGAGCAGTTCTTC. It specifies CASSDYNNEQFF.

This chain links TRBV5-1 with TRBJ2-1; D call uncertain. V lost 1 base and J 2 bases, leaving 16 bases between the germline ends. CDR1 is SGHRS, CDR2 YFSETQ, per germline. The length of the CDR3 is 17 residues. CDR3 sequence: CASSLSGTPSAYNEQFF. CDR3 in DNA: TGCGCCAGCAGCTTGTCCGGAACCCCGAGCGCCTACAATGAGCAGTTCTTC.

The chain is built from TRBV6-1 and TRBJ1-6; possibly TRBD1 for D (5 bases). V dropped 3 bases and J dropped 0 bases, with 15 bases sitting between them. Germline V gives CDR1 MNHNS, CDR2 SASEGT. The CDR3 runs to 18 residues. The DNA for the CDR3 is TGTGCCAGCAGTGATGGGGGGGAACAGCACTCCTATAATTCACCCCTCCACTTT. Protein sequence: CASSDGGEQHSYNSPLHF.

The V gene is TRBV9, the J gene TRBJ1-2; 7 bases line up with TRBD1. CDR1 is SGDLS and CDR2 is YYNGEE in the germline V gene. This CDR3 spans 16 amino acids. The J segment lost 8 bases and the V segment lost 3 bases, leaving 16 bases of the junction unmatched. CDR3 amino acids: CASSGTGTVIMGGYTF. CDR3 nucleotides: TGTGCCAGCAGCGGAACCGGGACAGTAATAATGGGAGGCTACACCTTC.

The chain joins TRBV25-1 to TRBJ2-7, with TRBD1 identical over 8 bases. V lost 4 bases, J lost 2 bases, and 13 bases stayed unmatched. The CDR3 runs to 17 residues. CDR1 and CDR2 (germline): MGHDK, SYGVNS. DNA for the CDR3: TGTGCCAGCAGTGGGGGACAGGCAGCCGGGGAAGCCTACGAGCAGTACTTC. It specifies CASSGGQAAGEAYEQYF.

Written as DNA, the CDR3 is TGTGCCAGCAGTTTACCGGGACAGGTCTATGGCTACACCTTC. It encodes CASSLPGQVYGYTF. The J gene is TRBJ1-2, the V gene TRBV28; 8 bases align to TRBD1. V dropped 2 bases and J dropped 4; count of bases not matched to a gene: 3. CDR3 length: 14 residues. Germline V lookup: CDR1 MDHEN, CDR2 SYDVKM.

This chain joins TRBV28 and TRBJ2-3; D unclear. The V end lost 8 bases, the J end lost 0 bases, and 6 bases lay between the germline ends. The CDR3 totals 12 residues. Germline V gene lookup returns CDR1 MDHEN and CDR2 SYDVKM. CDR3 region: CASLSSTDTQYF. The CDR3, as DNA: TGTGCCAGCTTGTCTAGCACAGATACGCAGTATTTT.

The chain links TRBV5-8 to TRBJ2-7; the D gene is possibly TRBD1 (6 bases). Germline V gene data show CDR1 as SGHTS and CDR2 as YDEGEE. The CDR3 has 14 residues. V lost 7 bases to trimming and J lost 4 bases, with 18 bases between them. CDR3 nucleotide sequence: TGTGCCAGCCGTTCCGGGACACCAGGATACGAGCAGTACTTC. Translating it yields CASRSGTPGYEQYF.

This chain joins TRBV2 and TRBJ2-5; 8 nucleotides agree with TRBD2. Per the germline V gene, CDR1 is SNHLY and CDR2 is FYNNEI. With V trimmed by 5 bases and J by 1 base, 3 bases remained unmatched. CDR3 length equals 14 residues. CDR3 region: CASSRSGGQETQYF. CDR3 sequence (DNA): TGTGCCAGCAGTAGAAGCGGGGGCCAAGAGACCCAGTACTTC.

The chain couples TRBV7-2 to TRBJ1-5; 10 nucleotides match TRBD1. The trim removed 3 bases at V and 5 bases at J, leaving 7 bases unmatched. The germline CDR1 and CDR2 sequences are SGHTA and FQGNSA. CDR3 size: 16 residues. The CDR3 is CASSLRDRGLDQPQHF. CDR3 sequence (DNA): TGTGCCAGCAGCTTGCGGGACAGGGGACTGGATCAGCCCCAGCATTTT.

The gene calls are TRBV9 and TRBJ1-3; D call uncertain. Trimming took 4 bases from V and 2 from J, leaving 13 bases between them. Per the germline V gene, CDR1 is SGDLS and CDR2 is YYNGEE. The CDR3 is 15 amino acids. This CDR3 is CASSPPGLTGNTIYF. CDR3 DNA sequence: TGTGCCAGCAGCCCCCCGGGTTTGACTGGAAACACCATATATTTT.

This clone was observed once. The chain employs TRBV6-5 and TRBJ2-3; 13 bases align to TRBD2. J gave up 3 bases and V 4 bases, and 1 base lay outside the gene matches. This CDR3 has 15 amino acids. Germline CDR1 is MNHEY and CDR2 is SVGAGI. The CDR3 DNA follows: TGTGCCAGCAGTTTGGGACTAGCGGGGACAGATACGCAGTATTTT. It encodes CASSLGLAGTDTQYF.

This clone was counted a few times. J is TRBJ1-2 and V is TRBV6-5; 7 nucleotides match TRBD1. The V segment lost 6 bases and the J segment 5 bases; nucleotides outside the gene matches: 9. The CDR3 has 14 amino acids. Germline V gene data show CDR1 as MNHEY and CDR2 as SVGAGI. The CDR3 here is CASSRPGTEYGYTF. The CDR3, as DNA: TGTGCCAGCAGCCGACCCGGGACAGAGTATGGCTACACCTTC.

The J gene is TRBJ1-5, the V gene TRBV6-1, with 8 bases lining up with TRBD1. Germline CDR1 and CDR2: MNHNS and SASEGT. The CDR3 spans 14 residues. V trimming: 6 bases; J trimming: 8 bases; junction bases outside the gene matches: 9. This chain's CDR3 is CASSSDRVVEPQHF. The CDR3 DNA reads as TGTGCCAGCAGCTCGGACAGGGTGGTTGAGCCCCAGCATTTT.

The chain couples TRBV4-2 to TRBJ2-7; TRBD2 matches 14 bases. CDR3 size: 17 residues. V lost 3 bases, J lost 6 bases, and 10 bases stayed unmatched. CDR1 and CDR2 (germline): LGHNA, YNFKEQ. The CDR3 DNA reads TGTGCCAGCAGCCAGTCCGGGACTAGCGGGAGAAACAGCGAGCAGTACTTC. Its protein product is CASSQSGTSGRNSEQYF.

The rearrangement links TRBV7-2 to TRBJ1-5; 8 nucleotides align to TRBD1. CDR3 size: 16 residues. Germline V gene sequence: CDR1 SGHTA, CDR2 FQGNSA. V lost 3 bases, J lost 2 bases, and 6 bases stayed unmatched. This chain's CDR3 is CASSLQGAQGNQPQHF. Written as DNA, the CDR3 is TGTGCCAGCAGCTTGCAGGGGGCTCAAGGCAATCAGCCCCAGCATTTT.

This clone is a singleton in its sample. This chain joins TRBV4-1 and TRBJ1-1; D is possibly TRBD1 (6 bases). This CDR3 contains 14 residues. Trimming left V 0 bases short and J 11 bases short, with 16 bases between. Germline lookup yields CDR1 MGHRA and CDR2 YSYEKL. CDR3 DNA sequence: TGCGCCAGCAGCCAAGATAGTTTTTACAGGGCGGCTTTCTTT. Translated: CASSQDSFYRAAFF.

CDR3 amino acids: CASSPPFTGGEQYF. The CDR3 DNA is TGTGCCAGCAGTCCTCCCTTTACAGGGGGCGAGCAGTACTTC. The chain carries TRBV2 and TRBJ2-7; TRBD1 aligns across 8 bases. Trimming cost V 5 bases and J 6 bases; bases outside gene matches: 9. Germline CDR1 is SNHLY and CDR2 is FYNNEI. This CDR3 is 14 amino acids long. Full variable domain (outside the CDR3, taken from reference TRBV2 and TRBJ2-7): EPEVTQTPSHQVTQMGQEVILRCVPISNHLYFYWYRQILGQKVEFLVSFYNNEISEKSEIFDDQFSVERPDGSNFTLKIRSTKLEDSAMYFCASSPPFTGGEQYFGPGTRLTVT.